This TCR beta chain came from a study of response to subunit inactivated influenza vaccine. Study-wide findings and caveats: Seasonal influenza vaccination, on each occasion, was suggested by the authors to recruit few new T cells.

TCRdb re-derived calls from the RT-PCR reads in MiXCR, one entry per CDR3 protein. The data show about 520,000 distinct CDR3 sequences, about 25% seen once. V lost 6 bases, J lost 0 bases, and 7 bases stayed unmatched. CDR1 is MDHEN, CDR2 SYDVKM, per germline. CDR3 size: 16 residues. A word on this clonotype: The antigen remains unidentified.

This TCR was sampled from a man in his fifties who received an inactivated influenza vaccine. The sequences come from CD4+ T cells sorted from PBMCs, collected approximately 5 days after vaccination. The rearrangement joins TRBV28 to TRBJ2-1; 8 nucleotides match TRBD2. This chain's CDR3 is CASRKTSGSSYNEQFF. CDR3 nucleotide sequence: TGTGCCAGCAGAAAAACTAGCGGTAGCTCCTACAATGAGCAGTTCTTC.